This is a list of T cell receptor beta chains from one sample in a study of blood T cell repertoires in COVID-19. TCRdb keeps only in-frame clones here, not all; method: immunoSEQ multiplex PCR. The sample records roughly 260,000 clones, around nine tenths being singletons. The sequenced material came from peripheral blood. The receptors shown here come from a man between 35 and 55 years old who had recovered from COVID-19. Both conserved end residues are part of each CDR3. Fields, in order: D gene, V gene, clone size, J gene, CDR3 DNA, CDR3 protein. A D gene is named only where the DNA matches it firmly. Clone size, where shown, is once, few, many, or a class for clones that have expanded.

>TRBD1|TRBV4-2|NA|TRBJ1-1
TGTGCCAGCAGCCAAGCTAGGACAGGGATATTGAACACTGAAGCTTTCTTT
CASSQARTGILNTEAFF
>TRBD1|TRBV10-3|NA|TRBJ2-1
TGTGCCATCAGTCCTCGAGGGACAGGGAACAATGAGCAGTTCTTC
CAISPRGTGNNEQFF
>TRBD1|TRBV7-8|NA|TRBJ1-2
TGTGCCAGCAGCGATACGGACAGGGGAGTTACTAGCTATGGCTACACCTTC
CASSDTDRGVTSYGYTF
>TRBD1|TRBV7-2|NA|TRBJ2-7
TGTGCCAGCAGCTTAGGGGCCGGGACAGGGCCCTACGAGCAGTACTTC
CASSLGAGTGPYEQYF
>TRBD1|TRBV10-3|NA|TRBJ1-5
TGTGCCATCAGCTCGGGACAGGGCAATCAGCCCCAGCATTTT
CAISSGQGNQPQHF
>NA|TRBV6-6|NA|TRBJ2-7
TGTGCCAGCAGTTACGTACAGCACTCCTACGAGCAGTACTTC
CASSYVQHSYEQYF
>NA|TRBV11-2|NA|TRBJ1-4
TGTGCCAGCAGGCAAACGACCGGTGTCCGGGTTAATGAAAAACTGTTTTTT
CASRQTTGVRVNEKLFF
>NA|TRBV12-5|NA|TRBJ1-5
TGTGCTAGTGCCAACAATCAGCCCCAGCATTTT
CASANNQPQHF
>NA|TRBV13|NA|TRBJ1-3
TGTGCCAGCAGGAGCTCTGGAAACACCATATATTTT
CASRSSGNTIYF
>TRBD2|TRBV27|NA|TRBJ2-7
TGTGCCAGCAGTTCCTCTAGCGGGGTTTATTACGAGCAGTACTTC
CASSSSSGVYYEQYF
>NA|TRBV7-2|NA|TRBJ2-7
TGTGCCAGCAGCTTAGTCGGTCCCGCCCCCTACGAGCAGTACTTC
CASSLVGPAPYEQYF
>TRBD1|TRBV5-1|NA|TRBJ1-1
TGCGCCAGCAGCTTACGACAGGGAAGCTCAAACACTGAAGCTTTCTTT
CASSLRQGSSNTEAFF
>TRBD1|TRBV3-1/TRBV3-2|NA|TRBJ2-3
TGTGCCACCCGACAGGGAAACACAGATACGCAGTATTTT
CATRQGNTDTQYF
>NA|TRBV19|NA|TRBJ1-2
TGTGCCAGTAGGCTTAACAGGGCCCACTATGGCTACACCTTC
CASRLNRAHYGYTF
>TRBD2|TRBV9|NA|TRBJ2-7
TGTGCCAGCAGCCCAGCGGGGAGCCCCTACGAGCAGTACTTC
CASSPAGSPYEQYF
>TRBD1|TRBV2|NA|TRBJ2-7
TGTGCCAGCAGTACTAACAGGGGGCTGCGGGAGCAGTACTTC
CASSTNRGLREQYF
>TRBD1|TRBV5-8|NA|TRBJ2-5
TGTGCCAGCAGCCCGGGACAGGTGCAAAAAGAGACCCAGTACTTC
CASSPGQVQKETQYF
>TRBD1|TRBV27|NA|TRBJ1-2
TGTGCCAGCAGTTCGGGGACAGGGGGCTATGGCTACACCTTC
CASSSGTGGYGYTF
>TRBD1|TRBV7-6|NA|TRBJ1-2
TGTGCCAGCAGGCTGCGGGACAGTTCCAACTATGGCTACACCTTC
CASRLRDSSNYGYTF
>TRBD2|TRBV19|NA|TRBJ2-2
TGTGCCAGTAGTCTGGTAGCGGGAGGCACCGGGGAGCTGTTTTTT
CASSLVAGGTGELFF
>TRBD2|TRBV7-9|once|TRBJ2-7
TGTGCCAGCAGCTCAAGCGGGAGCTCCTACGAGCAGTACTTC
CASSSSGSSYEQYF
>TRBD2|TRBV29-1|NA|TRBJ2-2
TGCAGCGTTGCGGGACTAGCGGGAGGGACCAACACCGGGGAGCTGTTTTTT
CSVAGLAGGTNTGELFF